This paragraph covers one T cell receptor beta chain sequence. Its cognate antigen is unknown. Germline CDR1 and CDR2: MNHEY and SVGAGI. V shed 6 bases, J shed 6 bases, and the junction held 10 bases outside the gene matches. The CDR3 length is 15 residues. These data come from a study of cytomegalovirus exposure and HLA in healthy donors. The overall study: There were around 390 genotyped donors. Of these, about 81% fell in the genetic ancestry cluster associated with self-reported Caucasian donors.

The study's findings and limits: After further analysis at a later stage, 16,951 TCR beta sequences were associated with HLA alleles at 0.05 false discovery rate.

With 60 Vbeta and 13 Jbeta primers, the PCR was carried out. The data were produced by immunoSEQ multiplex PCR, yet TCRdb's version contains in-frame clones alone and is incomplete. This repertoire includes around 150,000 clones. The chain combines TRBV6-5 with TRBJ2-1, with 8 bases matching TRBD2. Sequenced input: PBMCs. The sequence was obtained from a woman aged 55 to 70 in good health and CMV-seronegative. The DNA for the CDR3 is TGTGCCAGCAGCCAAGGGCTAGCGGGTAGCAATGAGCAGTTCTTC. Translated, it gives CASSQGLAGSNEQFF.